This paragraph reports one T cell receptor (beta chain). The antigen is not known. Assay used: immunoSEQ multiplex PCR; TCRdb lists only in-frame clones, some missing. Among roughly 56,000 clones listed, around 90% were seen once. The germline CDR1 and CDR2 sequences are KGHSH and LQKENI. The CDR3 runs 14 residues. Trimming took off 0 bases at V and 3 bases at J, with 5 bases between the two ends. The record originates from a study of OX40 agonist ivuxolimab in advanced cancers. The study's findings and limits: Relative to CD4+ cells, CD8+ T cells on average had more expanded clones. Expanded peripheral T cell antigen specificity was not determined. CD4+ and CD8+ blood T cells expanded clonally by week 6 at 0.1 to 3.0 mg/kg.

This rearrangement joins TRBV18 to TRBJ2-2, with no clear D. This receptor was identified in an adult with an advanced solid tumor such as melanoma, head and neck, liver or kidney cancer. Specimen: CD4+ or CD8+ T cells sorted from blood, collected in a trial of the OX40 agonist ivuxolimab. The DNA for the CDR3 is TGTGCCAGCTCACCACCGGTTGACACCGGGGAGCTGTTTTTT. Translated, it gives CASSPPVDTGELFF.